This is a list of T cell receptor beta chains from one sample in a study of blood T cell repertoires in COVID-19. Clones were read by immunoSEQ multiplex PCR, and TCRdb kept only the in-frame ones, dropping some. The sample lists about 13,000 clones; 80% to 90% were seen once. Sequenced: peripheral blood. The receptors shown here come from an elderly man with acute or convalescent COVID-19. CDR3s include the opening cysteine and the closing phenylalanine or tryptophan. Fields, in order: D gene, J gene, clone size, V gene, CDR3 DNA, CDR3 protein. A D gene is named only where the DNA matches it firmly. Only some rows state a clone size, as once, few, many or a class for expanded clones.

TRBD1	TRBJ2-3	-	TRBV5-1	TGCGCCAGCAGCTTGGTACCCGGACAGGGTACAGATACGCAGTATTTT	CASSLVPGQGTDTQYF
TRBD2	TRBJ2-1	-	TRBV3-1/TRBV3-2	TGTGCCAGCAGCCAGTTGGTAGCGGGAGGGCGCAATGAGCAGTTCTTC	CASSQLVAGGRNEQFF
TRBD1	TRBJ2-7	-	TRBV11-1	TGTGCCAGCAGCAAGGACAGGGCCGAGCAGTACTTC	CASSKDRAEQYF
TRBD2	TRBJ2-1	-	TRBV2	TGTGCCAGCAGTCGGGAGGGCCATTCCAATGAGCAGTTCTTC	CASSREGHSNEQFF
TRBD1	TRBJ1-4	-	TRBV18	TGTGCCAGCTCTCTAGACAGGGACGAAAAACTGTTTTTT	CASSLDRDEKLFF
-	TRBJ1-1	-	TRBV6-1	TGTGCCAGCAGTGAAGTGGCAGGATCGAACACTGAAGCTTTCTTT	CASSEVAGSNTEAFF
-	TRBJ1-6	-	TRBV6-5	TGTGCCAGCAGAAATACAGACCTAAATTCACCCCTCCACTTT	CASRNTDLNSPLHF
-	TRBJ2-1	-	TRBV7-3	TGTGCCAGCAGTCCTCGGGGGAAGTCCTACAATGAGCAGTTCTTC	CASSPRGKSYNEQFF
-	TRBJ1-6	-	TRBV14	TGTGCCAGCAGCCAATTTCGGAATTCACCCCTCCACTTT	CASSQFRNSPLHF
-	TRBJ2-1	-	TRBV15	TGTGCCACCAGCAGATCTCCCACCACCGGCAATGAGCAGTTCTTC	CATSRSPTTGNEQFF
-	TRBJ2-4	-	TRBV19	TGTGCCAGTAGTAAGGCGAGGAACATTCAGTACTTC	CASSKARNIQYF
TRBD1	TRBJ1-1	-	TRBV28	TGTGCCAGCAGTTTAGCCCGGACAGGCAGGGGCACTGAAGCTTTCTTT	CASSLARTGRGTEAFF
-	TRBJ1-5	-	TRBV19	TGTGCCAGTAGGGGGGGCGGGAGTAGCAATCAGCCCCAGCATTTT	CASRGGGSSNQPQHF
TRBD2	TRBJ2-3	-	TRBV24-1	TGTGCCACCGGCGGGACTAGCGGGAGAACAGATACGCAGTATTTT	CATGGTSGRTDTQYF
TRBD2	TRBJ2-1	-	TRBV6-5	TGTGCCAGCAGTTGGACTAGCGGCAACTCCTACAATGAGCAGTTCTTC	CASSWTSGNSYNEQFF
-	TRBJ2-7	-	TRBV15	TGTGCCACCAGCAGAGAGGCAGGGTTTACGGAGCAGTACTTC	CATSREAGFTEQYF
-	TRBJ2-7	-	TRBV27	TGTGCCAGCAGTCTCTCAAGGTGGAGGCTAACCTACGAGCAGTACTTC	CASSLSRWRLTYEQYF
TRBD2	TRBJ2-1	-	TRBV5-1	TGCGCCAGCAGCGCAAAACCACTAGCGGGAGGGAACAATGAGCAGTTCTTC	CASSAKPLAGGNNEQFF
TRBD1	TRBJ2-7	-	TRBV18	TGTGCCAGCTCCCCGGACAGGGCCTCCTACGAGCAGTACTTC	CASSPDRASYEQYF
TRBD1	TRBJ1-1	few	TRBV6-2/TRBV6-3	TGTGCCAGCAGTTACAGGGACAGGGTGTGGACTGAAGCTTTCTTT	CASSYRDRVWTEAFF
TRBD2	TRBJ2-1	-	TRBV6-2/TRBV6-3	TGTGCCAGCAGTTACCTAGCGGGGGCCTACAATGAGCAGTTCTTC	CASSYLAGAYNEQFF
-	TRBJ2-7	few	TRBV28	TGTGCCAGCAGTTTGGCACGCGAGCAGTACTTC	CASSLAREQYF
-	TRBJ1-4	-	TRBV7-2	TGTGCCAGCAGCTCGCAGGGGTGGGAGGAAAAACTGTTTTTT	CASSSQGWEEKLFF
TRBD2	TRBJ2-7	-	TRBV4-1	TGCGCCAGCAGCCACCCGCCTAGCGGGACCTACGAGCAGTACTTC	CASSHPPSGTYEQYF
-	TRBJ2-2	few	TRBV7-6	TGTGCCAGCAGCTTTAGCGGGAACACCGGGGAGCTGTTTTTT	CASSFSGNTGELFF
TRBD1	TRBJ2-2	-	TRBV7-8	TGTGCCAGCAGCTCGATGATTCGACAGGGCACCGGGGAGCTGTTTTTT	CASSSMIRQGTGELFF
-	TRBJ1-2	few	TRBV3-1/TRBV3-2	TGTGCCAGCAGCCAAGCGGGCAGGGGATATGGCTACACCTTC	CASSQAGRGYGYTF
TRBD1	TRBJ2-1	-	TRBV5-5	TGTGCCAGCAGCCCTGGACAGGGAGTAGACAATGAGCAGTTCTTC	CASSPGQGVDNEQFF
-	TRBJ1-5	few	TRBV11-1	TGTGCCAGCAGCTTGCGGGGGAATCAGCCCCAGCATTTT	CASSLRGNQPQHF
TRBD1	TRBJ1-1	-	TRBV10-2	TGCGCCAGCAATGACAGGGGGCGGTCGAACACTGAAGCTTTCTTT	CASNDRGRSNTEAFF
-	TRBJ2-3	-	TRBV7-6	TGTGCCAGCAGCGGCCGACTAGTTGATACGCAGTATTTT	CASSGRLVDTQYF
-	TRBJ2-3	-	TRBV29-1	TGCAGCGCTGATTCTAGCACAGATACGCAGTATTTT	CSADSSTDTQYF
TRBD1	TRBJ1-1	-	TRBV30	TGTGCCTGGAGGGCCCGGGGACAGTCAGTAGCTGAAGCTTTCTTT	CAWRARGQSVAEAFF
-	TRBJ1-2	-	TRBV5-5	TGTGCCAGCAGCTTGGGGCTGAACTATGGCTACACCTTC	CASSLGLNYGYTF
-	TRBJ2-1	-	TRBV11-2	TGTGCCAGCAGCTTAGCGGGCGGGACGGGGTACAATGAGCAGTTCTTC	CASSLAGGTGYNEQFF
-	TRBJ2-2	-	TRBV7-7	TGTGCTAGCAGCTTGACTCTCTCTGGGAACACCGGGGAGCTGTTTTTT	CASSLTLSGNTGELFF
TRBD1	TRBJ2-2	-	TRBV7-7	TGTGCTAGCAGCCCAGGGACAGAAAACACCGGGGAGCTGTTTTTT	CASSPGTENTGELFF
-	TRBJ2-3	-	TRBV11-2	TGTGCCAGCTCTGGAGCGAGCCGGGGTACAGATACGCAGTATTTT	CASSGASRGTDTQYF
-	TRBJ1-6	-	TRBV7-6	TGTGCCAGCAGCTTAGCGGAGGGGCAGCGGCCCACATCACCCCTCCACTTT	CASSLAEGQRPTSPLHF
-	TRBJ2-2	-	TRBV6-6	TGTGCCAGCAGTTATACGGCAGCGGGCGGGGAGCTGTTTTTT	CASSYTAAGGELFF
-	TRBJ2-7	-	TRBV20-1	TGCAGTGCTAGTGGGGGAGCAGGCTCCTACGAGCAGTACTTC	CSASGGAGSYEQYF
-	TRBJ2-2	-	TRBV25-1	TGTGCCAGCAGTGAATGGGGGGGCGCAGACACCGGGGAGCTGTTTTTT	CASSEWGGADTGELFF
TRBD2	TRBJ2-5	once	TRBV10-3	TGTGCCATCAGTGAAGGTAGCGGGAGCCCAGAGACCCAGTACTTC	CAISEGSGSPETQYF
TRBD2	TRBJ2-7	-	TRBV27	TGTGCCAGCAAGGGACTAGACCGCTACGAGCAGTACTTC	CASKGLDRYEQYF
-	TRBJ2-1	-	TRBV27	TGTGCCAGCAGTAGGGGGGGTAGTGGGCACAATGAGCAGTTCTTC	CASSRGGSGHNEQFF
-	TRBJ1-2	-	TRBV11-2	TGTGCCAGCAGCTTAGGGGTTCGGGGGAGGAGGATAGCTAACTATGGCTACACCTTC	CASSLGVRGRRIANYGYTF
TRBD1	TRBJ2-1	-	TRBV9	TGTGCCAGCAGCGTCTTCGACCGGGACAGGCGTTTTTACAATGAGCAGTTCTTC	CASSVFDRDRRFYNEQFF
-	TRBJ2-2	few	TRBV7-9	TGTGCCAGCAGCCCTTCTTCTCCCGGGGAGCTGTTTTTT	CASSPSSPGELFF
TRBD1	TRBJ1-2	few	TRBV6-5	TGTGCCAGCAGCCGACAGGGTTTCGTTGGCTACACCTTC	CASSRQGFVGYTF
TRBD1	TRBJ2-3	-	TRBV24-1	TGTGCCACCAGTGAAGGGACAGGAGACACAGATACGCAGTATTTT	CATSEGTGDTDTQYF
-	TRBJ1-3	-	TRBV7-8	TGTGCCAGCAGTACCCTACTCGGGGGGCCAGGATCTGGAAACACCATATATTTT	CASSTLLGGPGSGNTIYF
TRBD1	TRBJ1-3	-	TRBV11-2	TGTGCCAGCAGCTCACAGGGGATGCGGGGAAACACCATATATTTT	CASSSQGMRGNTIYF
TRBD2	TRBJ2-5	-	TRBV11-3	TGTGCCAGCAGCGCAGGGCGGGAGGGCCTGAAGACCCAGTACTTC	CASSAGREGLKTQYF
-	TRBJ1-2	-	TRBV21-1	TGTGCCAGCAGCCTTCCGACAGGGGGCTTGGAGGGCTACACCTTC	CASSLPTGGLEGYTF
TRBD2	TRBJ2-1	-	TRBV30	TGCGCCAGGGCGGGACTAGCGGGGTCCAATGAGCAGTTCTTC	CARAGLAGSNEQFF
-	TRBJ1-3	once	TRBV30	TGTGCCTGGGGCCCCGAATGGGGAGACTCTGGAAACACCATATATTTT	CAWGPEWGDSGNTIYF
-	TRBJ1-4	-	TRBV2	TGTGCCAGACAGACAGAGGTTAATGAAAAACTGTTTTTT	CARQTEVNEKLFF
TRBD1	TRBJ2-4	-	TRBV9	TGTGCCAGCAGCGCTTTGACAGGGAATGGGGCTCAGTACTTC	CASSALTGNGAQYF
-	TRBJ2-2	-	TRBV7-6	TGTGCCAGCAGCTCACGGCGGAGCGGCAACACCGGGGAGCTGTTTTTT	CASSSRRSGNTGELFF
-	TRBJ1-5	once	TRBV6-6	TGTGCCAGCAGTTACTCCGCGGGTAGCAATCAGCCCCAGCATTTT	CASSYSAGSNQPQHF